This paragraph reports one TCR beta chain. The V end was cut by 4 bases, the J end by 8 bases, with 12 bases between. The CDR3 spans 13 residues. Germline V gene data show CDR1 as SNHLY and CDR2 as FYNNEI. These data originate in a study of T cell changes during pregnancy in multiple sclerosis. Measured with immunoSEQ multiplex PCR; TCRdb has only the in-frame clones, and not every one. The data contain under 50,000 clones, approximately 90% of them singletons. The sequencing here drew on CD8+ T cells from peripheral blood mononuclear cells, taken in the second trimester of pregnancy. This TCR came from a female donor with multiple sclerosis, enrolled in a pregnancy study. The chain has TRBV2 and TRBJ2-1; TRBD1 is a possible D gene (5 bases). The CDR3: CASSAPGSDEQFF. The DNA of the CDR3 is TGTGCCAGCAGTGCTCCAGGGTCGGATGAGCAGTTCTTC.